Listed here are 17 T cell receptor beta chains from one sample, sequenced in a study of cytomegalovirus exposure and HLA in healthy donors. The PCR used 60 Vbeta and 13 Jbeta primers. The protocol was immunoSEQ multiplex PCR, while the TCRdb copy is restricted to in-frame clones and leaves out a portion. The sample records about 180,000 clones, over 80% being singletons. The sample comprised PBMCs. The receptors here all came from a girl aged 10-17 years in good health and CMV-seropositive.

The chain links TRBV11-3 to TRBJ1-1; 10 positions agree with TRBD1. Germline CDR1 reads SGHNT; CDR2 reads YENEEA. This CDR3 contains 13 residues. V dropped 5 bases and J dropped 7; count of bases not matched to a gene: 4. This CDR3 is CASSLRTGGEAFF. Here the CDR3 DNA reads TGTGCCAGCAGCCTCCGGACAGGGGGTGAAGCTTTCTTT.

This chain uses TRBV10-3 with TRBJ2-7; 8 nucleotides agree with TRBD1. V trimming: 8 bases; J trimming: 7 bases; junction bases outside the gene matches: 13. Germline CDR1 is ENHRY and CDR2 is SYGVKD. The CDR3 sequence is 14 residues long. CDR3 sequence reads: CAIGRQGPKLEQYF. The CDR3 DNA reads TGTGCCATCGGCAGACAGGGGCCGAAGTTAGAGCAGTACTTC.

The J gene is TRBJ1-2, the V gene TRBV29-1; tentative D call: TRBD1 (5 bases). The CDR3 is made up of 15 amino acids. Germline V gene sequence: CDR1 SQVTM, CDR2 ANQGSEA. V gave up 4 bases and J gave up 3 bases, with 18 bases separating them. CDR3 bases: TGCAGCGTTGTCGGAATTCTTCGGGGGGACTATGGCTACACCTTC. This sequence encodes CSVVGILRGDYGYTF.

The CDR3 region has the DNA TGTGCCAGCAGTTTAGGGGCCAATGAGCAGTTCTTC. Amino acid sequence: CASSLGANEQFF. The chain combines TRBV27 with TRBJ2-1; a possible D gene is TRBD1 (5 bases). Trimming took off 2 bases at V and 6 bases at J, with 5 bases between the two ends. The CDR3 has 12 residues. Per germline, CDR1 MNHEY and CDR2 SMNVEV (reference sequence).

V is TRBV2 and J is TRBJ2-5; the match to TRBD2 covers 7 bases. The CDR3 extends over 13 amino acids. Germline values: CDR1 SNHLY, CDR2 FYNNEI. Trimming removed 8 bases from V and 2 bases from J; junction bases left unmatched: 5. DNA of the CDR3: TGTGCCAGCGAGCGGGAAGGTCAAGAGACCCAGTACTTC. It codes for CASEREGQETQYF.

This clone showed up just a few times. The chain joins TRBV18 to TRBJ1-4, with a weak D call TRBD1 (5 bases). Germline V lookup: CDR1 KGHSH, CDR2 LQKENI. Trimming removed 6 bases from V and 8 bases from J, with 13 bases in between. This CDR3 region has 13 residues. The CDR3 DNA reads as TGTGCCAGCTCCCCGGGGGTTGAGGAAAAACTGTTTTTT. Translating it yields CASSPGVEEKLFF. Drawing the rest from reference TRBV18 and TRBJ1-4, the complete variable domain is NAGVMQNPRHLVRRRGQEARLRCSPMKGHSHVYWYRQLPEEGLKFMVYLQKENIIDESGMPKERFSAEFPKEGPSILRIQQVVRGDSAAYFCASSPGVEEKLFFGSGTQLSVL.

The rearrangement uses TRBV9 and TRBJ1-2; D is possibly TRBD1 (5 bases). The CDR3 extends over 17 amino acids. Per germline, CDR1 SGDLS and CDR2 YYNGEE. V lost 3 bases and J lost 4, with 22 bases in between. The chain's CDR3 is CASSAQGGEGYFYGYTF. CDR3 coding DNA: TGTGCCAGCAGCGCCCAAGGAGGGGAGGGCTATTTCTATGGCTACACCTTC.

The V gene is TRBV14, the J gene TRBJ2-3, with D unclear. Per the germline V gene, CDR1 is SGHDN and CDR2 is FVKESK. The V gene lost 1 base and the J gene lost 2 bases, with 4 bases spanning the gap. This CDR3 comprises 13 residues. The CDR3 loop reads CASSQAVTDTQYF. For the CDR3, the DNA is TGTGCCAGCAGCCAAGCGGTCACAGATACGCAGTATTTT. Using reference TRBV14 and TRBJ2-3 for the parts outside the CDR3, the full variable domain is EAGVTQFPSHSVIEKGQTVTLRCDPISGHDNLYWYRRVMGKEIKFLLHFVKESKQDESGMPNNRFLAERTGGTYSTLKVQPAELEDSGVYFCASSQAVTDTQYFGPGTRLTVL.

This clone was found a few times. The chain links TRBV4-1 to TRBJ2-1; D is unresolved. The CDR3 is 15 residues long. CDR1 is MGHRA and CDR2 is YSYEKL in the germline V gene. V was pared by 1 base and J by 9 bases, with 16 bases between. Written as DNA, the CDR3 is TGCGCCAGCAGCCAAGGCCTGCAAGTTGGCGGTGAGCAGTTCTTC. Its protein is CASSQGLQVGGEQFF.

V is TRBV2 and J is TRBJ1-1; TRBD1 is a possible D gene (5 bases). V lost 5 bases and J lost 2, with 12 bases in between. This CDR3 region has 14 residues. Germline lookup yields CDR1 SNHLY and CDR2 FYNNEI. For the CDR3, the DNA is TGTGCCAGCAGTATTAGGGGTCAAAACACTGAAGCTTTCTTT. The encoded protein is CASSIRGQNTEAFF.

The chain couples TRBV6-1 to TRBJ1-2, with D possibly matching TRBD1 (6 bases). CDR3 length equals 14 residues. Between the trimmed V and J ends, which lost 6 bases and 4 bases, there was a span of 15 bases. Germline assignment: CDR1 MNHNS and CDR2 SASEGT. CDR3 loop: CASRAGALLYGYTF. The CDR3 DNA is TGTGCCAGCAGGGCAGGGGCCCTCCTCTATGGCTACACCTTC.

The rearrangement links TRBV11-2 to TRBJ2-7, with 9 bases that match TRBD1. This CDR3 has 14 amino acids. Trimming removed 5 bases from V and 3 bases from J; junction bases left unmatched: 5. Germline-derived CDR1 and CDR2 are SGHAT and FQNNGV. This CDR3 reads CASSVGQGLYEQYF. In nucleotides, the CDR3 is TGTGCCAGCAGCGTGGGACAGGGCCTCTACGAGCAGTACTTC.

This clone was detected only a few times. The chain combines TRBV10-3 with TRBJ2-1, with 9 bases aligning to TRBD1. The CDR3 extends over 14 amino acids. V lost 8 bases and J lost 6; bases outside the gene matches: 8. The V gene's germline CDR1 is ENHRY and CDR2 SYGVKD. CDR3 loop: CAIARTGDGNEQFF. The CDR3 coding sequence is TGTGCCATCGCACGGACAGGGGATGGCAATGAGCAGTTCTTC.

The genes are TRBV10-3 and TRBJ2-3; 14 bases align to TRBD2. Trimming cost V 7 bases and J 0 bases; bases outside gene matches: 3. The CDR3 totals 16 residues. Germline V gene lookup returns CDR1 ENHRY and CDR2 SYGVKD. The CDR3 DNA reads TGTGCCATCACAAGACTAGCGGGAGGGAGCACAGATACGCAGTATTTT. Translation: CAITRLAGGSTDTQYF.

The rearrangement links TRBV9 to TRBJ1-2; TRBD1 matches at 9 bases. Germline V gene sequence: CDR1 SGDLS, CDR2 YYNGEE. J gave up 5 bases and V 0 bases, and 11 bases lay outside the gene matches. The length of the CDR3 is 17 residues. The CDR3 reads CASSVEARTGAFYGYTF. CDR3 in DNA: TGTGCCAGCAGCGTAGAGGCTAGGACAGGGGCTTTTTATGGCTACACCTTC.

This clone appeared a few times. This chain uses TRBV7-6 with TRBJ1-1; the D gene is possibly TRBD1 (6 bases). Germline V gene lookup returns CDR1 SGHVS and CDR2 FNYEAQ. The CDR3 is 12 residues long. V dropped 5 bases and J dropped 6 bases, with 10 bases sitting between them. DNA of the CDR3: TGTGCCAGCAGCCGGGGGGGGCCTGAAGCTTTCTTT. It specifies CASSRGGPEAFF.

The V and J genes are TRBV6-6 and TRBJ1-2; weak D call: TRBD1 (5 bases). Germline CDR1 is MNHNY and CDR2 is SVGAGI (reference sequence). Trimming removed 2 bases from V and 6 bases from J, with 13 bases in between. This CDR3 has 14 amino acids. Here the CDR3 DNA reads TGTGCCAGCAGTTACCCCGGGACTGCCGATGGCTACACCTTC. This gives the protein CASSYPGTADGYTF.